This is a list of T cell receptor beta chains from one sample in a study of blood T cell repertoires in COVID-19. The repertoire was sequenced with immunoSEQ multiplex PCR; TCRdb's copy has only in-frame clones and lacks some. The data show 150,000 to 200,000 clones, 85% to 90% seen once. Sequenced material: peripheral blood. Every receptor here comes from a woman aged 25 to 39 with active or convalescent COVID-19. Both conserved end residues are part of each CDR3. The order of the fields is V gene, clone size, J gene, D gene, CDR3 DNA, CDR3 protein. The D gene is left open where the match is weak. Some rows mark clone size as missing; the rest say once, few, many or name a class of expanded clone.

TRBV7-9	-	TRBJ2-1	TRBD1	TGTGCCAGCAGGACAGGGGGCGATACAGATGAGCAGTTCTTC	CASRTGGDTDEQFF
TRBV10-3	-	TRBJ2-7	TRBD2	TGTGCCATCAGTGAGTCAGGGACTAGTTATGACGAGCAGTACTTC	CAISESGTSYDEQYF
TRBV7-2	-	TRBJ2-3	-	TGTGCCAGCAGCTTACAAGCGGCCACAGATACGCAGTATTTT	CASSLQAATDTQYF
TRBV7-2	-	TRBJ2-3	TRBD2	TGTGCCAGCAGCCCACTACCCCCTGGACTAGCGGGAGCCGATACGCAGTATTTT	CASSPLPPGLAGADTQYF
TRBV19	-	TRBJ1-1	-	TGTGCCAGTAGTGCCGGGATGAACACTGAAGCTTTCTTT	CASSAGMNTEAFF
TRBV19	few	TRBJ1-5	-	TGTGCCAGTAGTATAAGAGACGGGAATCAGCCCCAGCATTTT	CASSIRDGNQPQHF
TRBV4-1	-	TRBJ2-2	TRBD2	TGCGCCAGCAGCGGCGTAGCGGGGGGGATTGACGGGGAGCTGTTTTTT	CASSGVAGGIDGELFF
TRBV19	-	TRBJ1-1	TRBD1	TGTGCCAGTAGTATTTCGACAGGGATGAACACTGAAGCTTTCTTT	CASSISTGMNTEAFF
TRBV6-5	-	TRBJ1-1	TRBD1	TGTGCCAGCAGTACCGGGACAGGGGTCACTGAAGCTTTCTTT	CASSTGTGVTEAFF
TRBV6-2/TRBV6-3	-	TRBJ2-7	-	TGTGCCAGCAGCTATAAGACAGGCCCCCTTCCCTACGAGCAGTACTTC	CASSYKTGPLPYEQYF
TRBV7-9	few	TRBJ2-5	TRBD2	TGTGCCAGCAGCCCTCGGTCTAGCGGGAGCCTCCAAGAGACCCAGTACTTC	CASSPRSSGSLQETQYF
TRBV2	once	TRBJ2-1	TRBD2	TGTGCCAGCAGTGGCACGATTAGCGGGGGGGCCTACAATGAGCAGTTCTTC	CASSGTISGGAYNEQFF